The 14 T cell receptor beta chains presented below share a single source sample, sequenced in a study of patients and donors after allogeneic stem cell transplantation. TCRdb reanalysed the RT-PCR reads using MiXCR and keeps one entry per CDR3 protein. The sample records about 960,000 distinct CDR3 sequences, approximately 18% being singletons. The sample taken for sequencing was blood, either unsorted or a sorted T cell fraction (not recorded which). Receptors originate from a human donor who was either an allogeneic HSCT recipient or a stem cell or donor lymphocyte infusion donor (not recorded which). It is not recorded whose cells these are; they may come from a transplant donor.

J is TRBJ2-7 and V is TRBV12-3 or TRBV12-4, with D possibly TRBD1 on 5 matching bases. This CDR3 is built from 14 residues. The V and J ends lost 3 bases and 1 base respectively, with 10 bases between them. This CDR3 is CASSFFRTSYEQYF. The CDR3 region has the DNA TGTGCCAGCAGTTTCTTTAGGACATCCTACGAGCAGTACTTC.

This clonotype occurred a few times. The chain is built from TRBV4-1 and TRBJ1-1; D gene ambiguous. CDR1 MGHRA and CDR2 YSYEKL come from the germline V gene. Trimming pared 1 base from V and 7 bases from J, leaving 7 bases between. This CDR3 is built from 12 residues. CDR3 loop: CASSQVQSEAFF. The CDR3 nucleotides are TGCGCCAGCAGCCAAGTACAGAGTGAAGCTTTCTTT.

This clonotype occurred a few times. The genes are TRBV24-1 and TRBJ2-2, with D hard to call. CDR1 and CDR2 (germline): KGHDR, SFDVKD. This CDR3 is 14 amino acids long. The V gene lost 5 bases and the J gene lost 6 bases, with 12 bases spanning the gap. The CDR3 is CATSATLTPGELFF. CDR3 in DNA: TGTGCCACCAGTGCTACCTTAACGCCCGGGGAGCTGTTTTTT.

The J gene is TRBJ2-7, the V gene TRBV5-1, with D possibly matching TRBD2 (5 bases). Germline CDR1 SGHRS, CDR2 YFSETQ. The V and J ends lost 5 bases and 1 base respectively, with 13 bases between them. This CDR3 has 14 amino acids. The CDR3 DNA follows: TGCGCCAGCAGGGCACTATCGGGGTCCTACGAGCAGTACTTC. Its protein is CASRALSGSYEQYF.

The V call is TRBV5-1, the J call TRBJ1-1, with D possibly matching TRBD1 (6 bases). CDR3 length: 15 amino acids. V lost 4 bases to trimming and J lost 1 base, with 14 bases between them. Germline assignment: CDR1 SGHRS and CDR2 YFSETQ. This CDR3 is CASSRPLQGNTEAFF. The CDR3 DNA is TGCGCCAGCAGCCGTCCCCTACAGGGGAACACTGAAGCTTTCTTT.

This clonotype was detected only a few times. The DNA for the CDR3 is TGTGCCAGCAGCTTCAGCGACGGACTCTATGGCTACACCTTC. Its translation: CASSFSDGLYGYTF. The chain links TRBV14 to TRBJ1-2, with D unresolved. The V gene's germline CDR1 is SGHDN and CDR2 FVKESK. The CDR3 contains 14 residues. V dropped 5 bases and J dropped 4 bases, with 14 bases sitting between them.

This clonotype showed up many times. The chain has TRBV9 and TRBJ2-3, with D possibly TRBD2 on 6 matching bases. With 3 bases removed from V and 2 bases from J, the gap between germline ends came to 10 bases. The CDR3 is 14 amino acids. CDR1 and CDR2 (germline): SGDLS, YYNGEE. This CDR3 is CASSGSGSTDTQYF. The CDR3 region has the DNA TGTGCCAGCAGCGGTAGCGGCTCCACAGATACGCAGTATTTT.

This clonotype was picked up many times. The chain joins TRBV5-1 to TRBJ1-3; no clear D. The V gene lost 4 bases and the J gene lost 1 base, with 12 bases spanning the gap. Germline V gives CDR1 SGHRS, CDR2 YFSETQ. The CDR3 totals 15 residues. In nucleotides, the CDR3 is TGCGCCAGCAGCGCTGGACGGCCATCTGGAAACACCATATATTTT. Protein sequence: CASSAGRPSGNTIYF.

This chain connects TRBV4-1 to TRBJ2-7; the D gene is possibly TRBD1 (6 bases). The germline V and J ends were trimmed by 0 bases and 4 bases, with 16 bases remaining between them. CDR1 is MGHRA, CDR2 YSYEKL, per germline. This CDR3 has 16 residues. CDR3 DNA sequence: TGCGCCAGCAGCCAAGATGACAGGAGTCCTTATTACGAGCAGTACTTC. Amino acids: CASSQDDRSPYYEQYF.

The V gene is TRBV6-4, the J gene TRBJ1-1; D unresolved. Germline V lookup: CDR1 MRHNA, CDR2 SNTAGT. V lost 4 bases, J lost 1 base, and 22 bases lay in between. The CDR3 sequence is 18 residues long. CDR3 region: CASSVSHTSEYPNTEAFF. CDR3 in DNA: TGTGCCAGCAGTGTGTCACATACTTCAGAGTATCCGAACACTGAAGCTTTCTTT.

The chain employs TRBV7-9 and TRBJ1-2; D is possibly TRBD1 (5 bases). From germline, CDR1 is SEHNR and CDR2 FQNEAQ (reference sequence). There are 16 residues in the CDR3. The V and J ends lost 5 bases and 7 bases respectively, with 23 bases between them. The CDR3 region is CASSPERPGRLGGYTF. For the CDR3, the DNA is TGTGCCAGCAGCCCCGAGAGGCCAGGGAGATTAGGTGGCTACACCTTC.

The chain couples TRBV7-9 to TRBJ2-1; D not certain. Germline CDR1 is SEHNR and CDR2 is FQNEAQ (reference sequence). The CDR3 extends over 14 amino acids. The V and J ends lost 5 bases and 9 bases respectively, with 17 bases between them. CDR3 DNA: TGTGCCAGCAGCCCAAAAATGGGGTTTGGTGAGCAGTTCTTC. It specifies CASSPKMGFGEQFF.

This clonotype was found many times. The CDR3 nucleotides read TGTGCCAGCAGCAGATCGACCGGTGAAGCTTTCTTT. Protein: CASSRSTGEAFF. V is TRBV12-3 or TRBV12-4 and J is TRBJ1-1; D is unresolved. This CDR3 has 12 residues. V gave up 6 bases and J gave up 7 bases, with 12 bases separating them.

This clonotype has a handful of counts. This rearrangement joins TRBV20-1 to TRBJ2-2; 9 nucleotides line up with TRBD2. CDR1 DFQATT and CDR2 SNEGSKA come from the germline V gene (reference sequence). The CDR3 has 17 residues. V was clipped by 0 bases and J by 1 base; unmatched bases: 6. For the CDR3, the DNA is TGCAGTGCTAGAGATGGAATGCGGGAGGGGAACACCGGGGAGCTGTTTTTT. Amino acids: CSARDGMREGNTGELFF.